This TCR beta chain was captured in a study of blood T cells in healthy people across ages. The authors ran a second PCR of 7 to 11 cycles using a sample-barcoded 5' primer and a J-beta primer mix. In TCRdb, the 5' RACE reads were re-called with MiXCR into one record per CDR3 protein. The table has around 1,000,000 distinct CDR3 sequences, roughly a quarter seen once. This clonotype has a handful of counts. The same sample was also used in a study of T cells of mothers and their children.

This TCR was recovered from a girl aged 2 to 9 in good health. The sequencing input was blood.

The CDR3 coding sequence is TGTGCCAGCAGCCAACGACTAGCGGGAGTAAAAGGGTATGAGCAGTTCTTC. This translates into CASSQRLAGVKGYEQFF. V is TRBV4-2 and J is TRBJ2-1; TRBD2 matches 12 bases. Germline assignment: CDR1 LGHNA and CDR2 YNFKEQ. V dropped 2 bases and J dropped 8; count of bases not matched to a gene: 10. The CDR3 runs to 17 residues.